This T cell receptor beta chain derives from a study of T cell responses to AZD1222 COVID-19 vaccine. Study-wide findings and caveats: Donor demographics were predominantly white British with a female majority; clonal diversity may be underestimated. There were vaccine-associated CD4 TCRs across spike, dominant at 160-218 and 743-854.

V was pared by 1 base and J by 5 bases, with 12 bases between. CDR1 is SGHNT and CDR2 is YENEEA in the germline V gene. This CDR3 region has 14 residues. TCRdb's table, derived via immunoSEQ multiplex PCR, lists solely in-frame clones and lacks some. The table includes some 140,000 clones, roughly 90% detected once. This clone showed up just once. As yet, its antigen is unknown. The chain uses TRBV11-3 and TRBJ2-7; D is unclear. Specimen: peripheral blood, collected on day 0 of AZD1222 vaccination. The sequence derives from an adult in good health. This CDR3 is CASSLGGDLNEQYF. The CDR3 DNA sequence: TGTGCCAGCAGCTTAGGTGGGGATCTAAACGAGCAGTACTTC.